Listed here is a single T cell receptor (beta chain). What it recognizes is unknown. This sample is drawn from a study of blood T cells in healthy people across ages. Overall study results and limits: Expanded clonotype changes were possibly confounded by unknown donor CMV status.

Trimming pared 2 bases from V and 0 bases from J, leaving 8 bases between. CDR1 and CDR2 from the germline V gene are MNHEY and SMNVEV (reference sequence). The CDR3 length is 14 residues. The second PCR ran roughly 6 to 12 cycles with a sample-barcoded 5' primer and J-beta primers. In TCRdb, the 5' RACE reads were re-called with MiXCR into one record per CDR3 protein. Among more than 650,000 distinct CDR3 sequences, about 20% were seen once, and the ten largest hold roughly 22%. Sequencing used blood. V gene TRBV27 combines with J gene TRBJ2-7; D call uncertain. The receptor was derived from a man aged 65-85 years in good health. The DNA of the CDR3 is TGTGCCAGCAGTTTAAGGCTCAACTCCTACGAGCAGTACTTC. Residues: CASSLRLNSYEQYF.